The 22 T cell receptor beta chains reported below all come from one sample, sequenced in a study of CD8+CD57+ T cells in acquired aplastic anemia. TCR beta VDJ and CDR3 profiling used genomic DNA as template. TCRdb reprocessed the reads with MiXCR, giving one entry per CDR3 protein. The table lists 150,000 to 200,000 distinct CDR3 sequences, approximately 44% of them singletons, with 0.8% to 1.1% in the top ten. Sequencing used sorted CD4+, CD8+, or CD8+CD57+ T cells (not recorded which) from PBMCs. These receptor sequences come from a human donor in good health.

This clonotype was seen a few times. The chain employs TRBV18 and TRBJ1-1, with 8 bases fitting TRBD1. Germline CDR1 is KGHSH and CDR2 is LQKENI. V lost 5 bases to trimming and J lost 1 base; unmatched junction nucleotides: 6. The CDR3 extends over 15 amino acids. The CDR3 loop reads CASSLRTGPNTEAFF. CDR3 nucleotide sequence: TGTGCCAGCTCATTAAGGACAGGGCCGAACACTGAAGCTTTCTTT. Supplemented by reference TRBV18 and TRBJ1-1, the full variable domain reads NAGVMQNPRHLVRRRGQEARLRCSPMKGHSHVYWYRQLPEEGLKFMVYLQKENIIDESGMPKERFSAEFPKEGPSILRIQQVVRGDSAAYFCASSLRTGPNTEAFFGQGTRLTVV.

This rearrangement joins TRBV3-1 to TRBJ1-1, with D perhaps TRBD1 (5 bases). The CDR3 is 14 residues long. The germline gives CDR1 LGHDT, CDR2 YNNKEL (reference sequence). V was trimmed by 1 base and J by 12 bases, leaving 18 bases between them. The CDR3 nucleotides are TGTGCCAGCAGCCAAGGGGCGACAGTACTGGCGTCTTTCTTT. Protein sequence: CASSQGATVLASFF. Using reference TRBV3-1 and TRBJ1-1 for the parts outside the CDR3, the full variable domain is DTAVSQTPKYLVTQMGNDKSIKCEQNLGHDTMYWYKQDSKKFLKIMFSYNNKELIINETVPNRFSPKSPDKAHLNLHINSLELGDSAVYFCASSQGATVLASFFGQGTRLTVV.

The chain employs TRBV19 and TRBJ1-1; D possibly corresponds to TRBD1 (5 bases). The CDR3 is made up of 13 amino acids. Germline loops: CDR1 LNHDA, CDR2 SQIVND (reference sequence). V was shortened by 5 bases and J by 3 bases, with 10 bases between the two germline ends. CDR3 region: CASSARQHTEAFF. CDR3 DNA sequence: TGTGCCAGTAGTGCGAGACAGCACACTGAAGCTTTCTTT.

As concerns this clonotype: A read error may account for a junction end that differs from germline. The rearrangement uses TRBV15 and TRBJ2-7; a possible D gene is TRBD2 (5 bases). The CDR3 has 16 amino acids. Germline CDR1 reads LNHNV; CDR2 reads YYDKDF (reference sequence). The CDR3 protein is CATSRRDPYSSYEQYF. DNA of the CDR3: TGTGCCACCAGCAGGAGGGATCCGTACTCTTCCTACGAGCAATACTTC.

The V call is TRBV10-3, the J call TRBJ2-7, with 9 bases fitting TRBD2. V trimming: 2 bases; J trimming: 5 bases; junction bases outside the gene matches: 7. CDR1 and CDR2 (germline): ENHRY, SYGVKD. CDR3 size: 15 residues. The CDR3 reads CAISEPGLAVNEQYF. CDR3 sequence (DNA): TGTGCCATCAGTGAGCCGGGACTAGCAGTCAACGAGCAGTACTTC.

To note about this clonotype: A much larger clone differs from this one at a single base, so this may be a read error. V gene TRBV5-1 combines with J gene TRBJ2-3, with D perhaps TRBD1 or TRBD2 (5 bases each). V lost 4 bases and J lost 2, with 20 bases in between. CDR1 is SGHRS, CDR2 YFSETQ, per germline. The CDR3 length is 17 residues. The CDR3 nucleotides are TGCGCCAGCAGCCTCAAAGGGCGGTGGGGGTCCACAGATACGCAGTATTTT. Its protein is CASSLKGRWGSTDTQYF.

This clonotype was seen repeatedly, ten times or more. This chain links TRBV30 with TRBJ1-6; tentative D call: TRBD1 (6 bases). CDR1 is GTSNPN, CDR2 SVGIG, per germline (reference sequence). The CDR3 consists of 12 residues. V lost 3 bases to trimming and J lost 17 bases, with 17 bases between them. The CDR3 coding sequence is TGTGCCTGGAGCCAAATACAGGGCCCAATCCACTTT. Its translation is CAWSQIQGPIHF.

This clonotype has a count of ten or more. The V and J genes are TRBV2 and TRBJ2-7, with TRBD2 identical over 9 bases. The CDR3 consists of 15 residues. J lost 3 bases, V lost 8 bases, and 11 bases had no gene match. The germline V gene encodes CDR1 SNHLY and CDR2 FYNNEI. The chain's CDR3 is CASALGLAPGYEQYF. The CDR3 DNA reads TGTGCCAGCGCCCTAGGACTAGCGCCAGGCTACGAGCAGTACTTC.

The rearrangement links TRBV20-1 to TRBJ1-1; the D gene is possibly TRBD1 (6 bases). This CDR3 is 16 amino acids long. Germline V CDR1 and CDR2: DFQATT, SNEGSKA (reference sequence). Trimming stripped 0 bases from V and 0 bases from J, with 14 bases between. CDR3 region: CSARDAGRGMNTEAFF. The CDR3 DNA reads TGCAGTGCTAGAGATGCGGGCAGGGGAATGAACACTGAAGCTTTCTTT.

A word on this clonotype: One end of the junction fails to match germline, which may point to a read error. The J gene is TRBJ1-4, the V gene TRBV19; no reliable D call. The germline CDR1 and CDR2 sequences are LNHDA and SQIVND (reference sequence). The CDR3 is made up of 14 amino acids. Written as DNA, the CDR3 is TGTGCCAGTACGACACAGCGGCCGTACGAAAAACTCTTTTTT. Translation: CASTTQRPYEKLFF. Full variable domain (remainder filled in from reference TRBV19 and TRBJ1-4): DGGITQSPKYLFRKEGQNVTLSCEQNLNHDAMYWYRQDPGQGLRLIYYSQIVNDFQKGDIAEGYSVSREKKESFPLTVTSAQKNPTAFYLCASTTQRPYEKLFFGSGTQLSVL.

This clonotype was observed many times. The chain combines TRBV9 with TRBJ2-2; tentative D call: TRBD2 (7 bases). V was pared by 6 bases and J by 2 bases, with 17 bases between. The CDR3 sequence is 16 residues long. Germline values: CDR1 SGDLS, CDR2 YYNGEE. The CDR3 protein is CASTTTGGPNTGELFF. As DNA, the CDR3 is TGTGCCAGCACTACTACCGGGGGGCCCAACACCGGGGAGCTGTTTTTT.

This clonotype has just one count. V usage is TRBV4-3 and J usage is TRBJ2-1; 8 bases agree with TRBD2. V lost 3 bases to trimming and J lost 3 bases; unmatched junction nucleotides: 7. CDR3 size: 16 residues. Germline V CDR1 and CDR2: LGHNA, YSLEER. CDR3 nucleotide sequence: TGCGCCAGCAGCCACACTAGCGGAGCGATCTACAATGAGCAGTTCTTC. Its translation: CASSHTSGAIYNEQFF.

The chain has TRBV24-1 and TRBJ2-5, with D perhaps matching TRBD1 (5 bases). The CDR3 loop spans 14 amino acids. Trimming took off 7 bases at V and 5 bases at J, with 16 bases between the two ends. The germline gives CDR1 KGHDR, CDR2 SFDVKD. In DNA form, the CDR3 reads TGTGCCACCAGCAGAGCCTCTTCAGGGGAGACCCAGTACTTC. Amino acid sequence: CATSRASSGETQYF.

In its sample, this clonotype was seen many times. Possible read error: a much larger clone is one base away. Lacking the conserved final phenylalanine or tryptophan, this CDR3 likely reflects a read error. The genes are TRBV15 and TRBJ1-6; tentative D call: TRBD1 (5 bases). The CDR3 is made up of 16 amino acids. Germline V gives CDR1 LNHNV, CDR2 YYDKDF (reference sequence). With 3 bases removed from V and 6 bases from J, the gap between germline ends came to 15 bases. The DNA for the CDR3 is TGTGCCACCAGCAGGCCCAGGGCGGTTAGTAATTCACCCCTCCACCTT. Residues: CATSRPRAVSNSPLHL.

The CDR3 DNA sequence: TGTGCCATCAGTGAGACCGATGAGCAGTTCTTC. It specifies CAISETDEQFF. The chain combines TRBV10-3 with TRBJ2-1; D not certain. The V gene lost 2 bases and the J gene lost 8 bases, with 4 bases spanning the gap. Germline CDR1 and CDR2: ENHRY and SYGVKD. There are 11 residues in the CDR3.

The chain joins TRBV10-1 to TRBJ2-1; 9 bases agree with TRBD1. CDR1 is WNHNN, CDR2 SYGVQD, per germline (reference sequence). The CDR3 length is 15 residues. Trimming at V came to 4 bases and at J to 1 base, leaving 2 bases not matched to a gene. The CDR3 nucleotides are TGCGCCAGCAGTGTGGGACAGGGATCCTACAATGAGCAGTTCTTC. This sequence encodes CASSVGQGSYNEQFF.

The chain couples TRBV29-1 to TRBJ2-7, with D perhaps TRBD1 or TRBD2 (6 bases each). The CDR3 has 15 amino acids. The germline V gene encodes CDR1 SQVTM and CDR2 ANQGSEA. Trimming pared 3 bases from V and 3 bases from J, leaving 18 bases between. The DNA of the CDR3 is TGCAGCGTTGAGGGGGGCAGCGACAACCTCTACGAGCAGTACTTC. Its translation: CSVEGGSDNLYEQYF.

A remark on this clonotype: The junction shows a germline mismatch at one end, possibly a read error. This chain connects TRBV14 to TRBJ1-6; D gene uncertain. Germline loops: CDR1 SGHDN, CDR2 FVKESK. The length of the CDR3 is 13 residues. The CDR3 here is CASSQDRNTPLHF. For the CDR3, the DNA is TGTGCCAGCAGCCAAGATCGTAATACACCCCTCCACTTT.

This clonotype was recorded at least ten times. This chain's CDR3 is CASSLAGTGGEEQYF. The CDR3 DNA reads TGTGCCAGCAGCTTAGCTGGGACAGGGGGCGAAGAGCAGTACTTC. The chain has TRBV7-8 and TRBJ2-7; 12 positions match TRBD1. V was clipped by 0 bases and J by 7 bases; unmatched bases: 4. Germline V gene sequence: CDR1 SGHVS, CDR2 FQNEAQ. The CDR3 contains 15 residues.

This clonotype came up a few times. J is TRBJ2-1 and V is TRBV27; TRBD2 matches at 8 bases. The CDR3 loop spans 15 amino acids. Per the germline V gene, CDR1 is MNHEY and CDR2 is SMNVEV (reference sequence). With V trimmed by 6 bases and J by 5 bases, 9 bases remained unmatched. The CDR3 region has the DNA TGTGCCAGCAGATCTTACGGGGGGGGACACAATGAGCAGTTCTTC. It specifies CASRSYGGGHNEQFF.

The rearrangement joins TRBV10-3 to TRBJ2-3; D gene uncertain. The CDR3 length is 17 residues. Per germline, CDR1 ENHRY and CDR2 SYGVKD. V gave up 5 bases and J gave up 0 bases, with 18 bases separating them. For the CDR3, the DNA is TGTGCCATCAGTTACTCGAAACTGACCCCGAGCACAGATACGCAGTATTTT. It yields the protein CAISYSKLTPSTDTQYF.

This clonotype appeared once. This may be a read error: a much more frequent sequence differs by one nucleotide. This chain uses TRBV7-3 with TRBJ2-7, with 7 bases matching TRBD2. Germline CDR1 is SGHTA and CDR2 is FQGTGA. There are 14 residues in the CDR3. The V gene end was trimmed by 5 bases and the J gene end by 3 bases; junction bases not matched to a gene: 7. This CDR3 is CASSKWTRGYEQYF. The CDR3 DNA follows: TGTGCCAGCAGCAAGTGGACTAGGGGCTACGAGCAGTACTTC. Based on the CDR3 plus reference TRBV7-3 and TRBJ2-7, the full variable domain is GAGVSQTPSNKVTEKGKYVELRCDPISGHTALYWYRQSLGQGPEFLIYFQGTGAADDSGLPNDRFFAVRPEGSVSTLKIQRTERGDSAVYLCASSKWTRGYEQYFGPGTRLTVT.